This TCR beta chain is from a study of blood T cell repertoires in COVID-19 (dated by TCRdb to 2020 to 2021). Describing the broader study: Samples from collaborators originated in the United States, Italy and Spain and spanned both the acute and convalescent phases of COVID-19. The prospective study material was composed of cDNA or gDNA derived from T cells, B-cell-depleted T cells, or PBMCs. The dataset comprised deeply sampled blood TCRbeta repertoires from subjects exposed to, actively infected with, or recovered from COVID-19. A freely available public database, intended as a resource for researchers studying the immune response to SARS-CoV-2, is where the repertoires were released. The samples were drawn from the first 160 participants of the ongoing ImmuneRACE study and from 1,200 or so subjects provided by 6 global collaborators. A de-identified subject ID, COVID-19 status, age in years and sex were almost always included in the sample metadata. Where available, HLA class I and class II types were taken from metadata supplied by the sample provider and were not determined by assay-based typing.

The immunoSEQ Assay, a bias-controlled multiplex PCR, was used to amplify TCRbeta CDR3 regions from genomic DNA. As for the original processing: The number of nucleated cells in each sample was estimated from the amplification of reference gene primers within the assay. Sequence reads were collapsed and filtered to measure the absolute abundance of every unique TCRbeta CDR3 rearrangement. For each sample, productive Simpson clonality was calculated by taking the square root of Simpson's diversity index across productive rearrangements. TCRdb took over this immuneACCESS table, retaining in-frame rearrangements with V and J assigned. Such tables are incomplete; in checked studies, under half of the missing clones stem from an unresolved V gene, and the remainder is unexplained. The V and J calls and clone size were taken over from that table, and D and trimming were inferred from the DNA. The table for this sample lists about 140,000 clones; 80% to 85% of them were counted only once. The ten largest account for 7.5% to 9% of the sample.

About this clone: There is no known antigen for this receptor. The record has no base qualities; no much larger clone is one base away.

The CDR3 numbers 16 residues from cysteine through phenylalanine. Just CDR3 DNA is preserved here, 48 bases in frame from base 1. The germline V gene gives CDR1 as SGHRS and CDR2 as YFSETQ. Trimmed from V: 4 bases; trimmed from J: 5 bases; junction bases lacking a gene match: 10. Collaborating institutions collected whole blood in K2EDTA tubes following their own protocols. For TCRbeta analysis, collaborator samples were shipped as frozen whole blood, as isolated PBMCs, or as DNA extracted from either sample type. What the research found in general, with its limitations: How much clinical and demographic metadata was included differed by source and by participant, and the metadata was provided uncurated.

Input material: peripheral blood. The rearranged segments are TRBV5-1 and TRBJ2-5, with 11 bases in between that match TRBD2. This receptor was taken from a human donor in a cohort sampled during active COVID-19. The CDR3 loop reads CASSTTSGILSETQYF. The DNA reads as follows: TGCGCCAGCAGCACGACTAGCGGGATCCTCAGCGAGACCCAGTACTTC.